Below are 15 T cell receptor beta chains sequenced from a single sample in a study of T cell clonality in common variable immunodeficiency. Here immunoSEQ multiplex PCR was the method, and the copy in TCRdb shows in-frame clones only, minus some. This sample has about 45,000 clones, each found more than once. Sequenced material: peripheral blood mononuclear cells. All receptors derive from a person aged 18 to 69 in good health.

The sample holds many counts of this clone. The sequenced fragment ends 3 residues before the CDR3 boundary, so the rest is inferred from the germline J gene. V usage is TRBV19 and J usage is TRBJ2-7; TRBD2 matches at 11 bases. The CDR3 extends over 16 amino acids. Germline-derived CDR1 and CDR2 are LNHDA and SQIVND (reference sequence). V was clipped by 5 bases and J by 4 bases; unmatched bases: 10. CDR3 sequence reads: CASSYGPTSGTYEQYF. The covered CDR3 bases are TGTGCCAGTAGTTATGGGCCGACTAGCGGGACTTACGAG.

This clone was seen many times. The sequenced CDR3 bases are TGTGCCAGCAGTTTATTTGGGGGGGGTAGCAATCAGCCC. Translating it yields CASSLFGGGSNQP. The CDR3 as a whole reads CASSLFGGGSNQPQHF. V and J are TRBV27 and TRBJ1-5, with D tentatively TRBD1 (5 bases). Coverage ceases 3 residues before the CDR3 finishes, and the germline J gene fills in the end. CDR3 size: 16 residues. CDR1 and CDR2 from the germline V gene are MNHEY and SMNVEV (reference sequence). V shed 1 base and J shed 0 bases, with 10 bases lying between them.

This clone was recorded many times. With the read ending 3 residues before the CDR3 end, the germline J gene is used to fill in that end. The chain carries TRBV7-3 and TRBJ2-1; 8 nucleotides line up with TRBD1. The germline gives CDR1 SGHTA, CDR2 FQGTGA. The CDR3 has 16 amino acids. V was clipped by 4 bases and J by 4 bases; unmatched bases: 9. The CDR3 here is CASSSAGTGDYNEQFF. The CDR3 bases that were read are TGTGCCAGCAGCTCCGCCGGGACAGGTGATTACAATGAG.

This clone appeared many times. The read ends 3 residues before the CDR3 terminus; that terminus is restored from the germline J gene. This sequence joins TRBV12-3 or TRBV12-4 and TRBJ2-5; TRBD2 matches 7 bases. J was trimmed by 6 bases and V by 6 bases; bases with no gene match: 4. The CDR3 consists of 12 residues. Partial CDR3 DNA: TGTGCCAGCAGGCAGGGAGGGCAGACC. This sequence encodes CASRQGGQT. The CDR3 reads in full as CASRQGGQTQYF.

This clone was detected ten times or more. The read gets to within 3 residues of the CDR3 end, and the germline J gene fills in the rest. This chain connects TRBV5-4 to TRBJ2-7; TRBD1 matches 10 bases. Germline CDR1 SGHNT, CDR2 YYREEE (reference sequence). The CDR3 loop spans 16 amino acids. The ends lost 3 bases at V and 3 bases at J; junction bases unmatched: 9. CDR3 bases read: TGTGCCAGCAGCTCGTTTGACAGGGGGCGCATCTACGAG. The encoded protein is CASSSFDRGRIYE. The full CDR3 reads CASSSFDRGRIYEQYF.

In this sample, this clone turned up many times. The CDR3 end is not reached by the read, which stops 3 residues before it; the germline J gene fills it in. The chain has TRBV30 and TRBJ2-4; tentative D call: TRBD2 (6 bases). The CDR3 sequence is 14 residues long. Trimming cost V 5 bases and J 0 bases, with 11 bases left between them. Germline assignment: CDR1 GTSNPN and CDR2 SVGIG (reference sequence). The covered CDR3 bases are TGTGCCTGGGGGGTAGCGGTAGCCAAAAACATT. Protein sequence: CAWGVAVAKNI. The entire CDR3 protein reads CAWGVAVAKNIQYF.

This clone has at least ten counts. The read ends 3 residues early relative to the CDR3; the germline J gene fills the gap. V is TRBV12-3 or TRBV12-4 and J is TRBJ2-3; D unresolved. The CDR3 is 12 amino acids. Trimming left V 3 bases short and J 5 bases short, with 6 bases between. The chain's CDR3 is CASSFSGDTQYF. The CDR3 bases that were read are TGTGCCAGCAGTTTTAGTGGAGATACG.

This clone has ten or more counts. The CDR3 end is not reached by the read, which stops 3 residues before it; the germline J gene fills it in. This rearrangement joins TRBV12-5 to TRBJ2-1, with 7 bases that match TRBD1. Losses at the gene ends were 7 bases for V and 3 bases for J; bases not matched to a gene: 12. Germline V gene lookup returns CDR1 LGHNT and CDR2 FRNRAP. The CDR3 spans 16 residues. The CDR3 spells CASAPTGTQFYNEQFF. CDR3 bases read: TGTGCTAGTGCCCCGACAGGGACCCAATTCTACAATGAG.

Ten or more counts support this clone. The observed sequence ends 3 residues before the CDR3 terminus, with the missing tail filled in from the germline J gene. The chain recombines TRBV5-1 with TRBJ1-1; the match to TRBD1 covers 9 bases. Germline trimming cut 1 base from V and 4 bases from J; bases unmatched to any gene: 11. This CDR3 comprises 17 residues. The V gene's germline CDR1 is SGHRS and CDR2 YFSETQ. CDR3 bases read: TGCGCCAGCAGCTTGTTGAAACAGGGGGCCGCGGGCACTGAA. Protein product: CASSLLKQGAAGTE. In full, the CDR3 reads CASSLLKQGAAGTEAFF.

Many counts were recorded for this clone. The CDR3 extends 3 residues past the end of the read, so its final part is completed from the germline J gene. This chain joins TRBV12-3 or TRBV12-4 and TRBJ1-5; 7 bases fit TRBD1. The CDR3 length is 16 residues. V lost 2 bases to trimming and J lost 6 bases; unmatched junction nucleotides: 10. The CDR3 here is CASSLNAGGVGQPQHF. The sequenced CDR3 bases are TGTGCCAGCAGTTTAAACGCAGGGGGAGTGGGTCAGCCC.

This clone was recorded at least ten times. The CDR3 is cut off 3 residues early in the read; its end comes from the germline J gene. V usage is TRBV2 and J usage is TRBJ2-3, with 8 bases matching TRBD2. The junction had 9 bases not matched to a gene; V was cut back by 6 bases and J by 4 bases. CDR1 SNHLY and CDR2 FYNNEI come from the germline V gene. The CDR3 spans 15 residues. CDR3 protein: CASRVPGLVPDTQYF. The part of the CDR3 DNA that was read is TGTGCCAGCAGGGTCCCGGGACTAGTACCAGATACG.

This clone was counted at least ten times. The read ends 3 residues before the CDR3 terminus; that terminus is restored from the germline J gene. This chain uses TRBV7-3 with TRBJ1-1, with D perhaps matching TRBD1 (5 bases). The germline CDR1 and CDR2 sequences are SGHTA and FQGTGA. Trimming shortened V by 7 bases and J by 0 bases, and 9 bases separated the two germline ends. The CDR3 totals 13 residues. The CDR3 bases that were read are TGTGCCAGCAAGAAGGGGCTGAACACTGAA. It yields the protein CASKKGLNTE. From start to end, the CDR3 is CASKKGLNTEAFF.

The sequenced CDR3 bases are TGTGCCAGCAGCTTACAGGGAACGAGCACAGATACG. Translating it yields CASSLQGTSTDT. The whole CDR3 sequence is CASSLQGTSTDTQYF. V is TRBV7-9 and J is TRBJ2-3; weak D call: TRBD1 (5 bases). The CDR3 goes on 3 residues after the read ends, and that part is filled in from the germline J gene. Germline V gene data show CDR1 as SEHNR and CDR2 as FQNEAQ (reference sequence). The CDR3 is 15 residues long. Trimming took off 2 bases at V and 0 bases at J, with 9 bases between the two ends.

This clone was detected ten times or more. The CDR3 end falls 3 residues outside the read, so it is completed with the germline J gene. The J gene is TRBJ2-7, the V gene TRBV20-1, with 7 nucleotides matching TRBD2. The CDR3 extends over 14 amino acids. Germline CDR1 is DFQATT and CDR2 is SNEGSKA (reference sequence). Trimming at V came to 1 base and at J to 2 bases, leaving 5 bases not matched to a gene. The CDR3 spells CSARVAGATYEQYF. The covered CDR3 bases are TGCAGTGCTAGAGTCGCGGGAGCCACCTACGAG.

This clone was counted ten times or more. From the germline J gene comes the end of the CDR3, since the read stops 3 residues before it. The V call is TRBV20-1, the J call TRBJ2-1, with 14 positions matching TRBD2. Per the germline V gene, CDR1 is DFQATT and CDR2 is SNEGSKA (reference sequence). The CDR3 sequence is 15 residues long. Germline trimming cut 6 bases from V and 6 bases from J; bases unmatched to any gene: 7. Incomplete CDR3 DNA: TGCAGTGCCCCGACTAGCGGGGGGGCTTCCAATGAG. Residues: CSAPTSGGASNE. The entire CDR3 reads CSAPTSGGASNEQFF.